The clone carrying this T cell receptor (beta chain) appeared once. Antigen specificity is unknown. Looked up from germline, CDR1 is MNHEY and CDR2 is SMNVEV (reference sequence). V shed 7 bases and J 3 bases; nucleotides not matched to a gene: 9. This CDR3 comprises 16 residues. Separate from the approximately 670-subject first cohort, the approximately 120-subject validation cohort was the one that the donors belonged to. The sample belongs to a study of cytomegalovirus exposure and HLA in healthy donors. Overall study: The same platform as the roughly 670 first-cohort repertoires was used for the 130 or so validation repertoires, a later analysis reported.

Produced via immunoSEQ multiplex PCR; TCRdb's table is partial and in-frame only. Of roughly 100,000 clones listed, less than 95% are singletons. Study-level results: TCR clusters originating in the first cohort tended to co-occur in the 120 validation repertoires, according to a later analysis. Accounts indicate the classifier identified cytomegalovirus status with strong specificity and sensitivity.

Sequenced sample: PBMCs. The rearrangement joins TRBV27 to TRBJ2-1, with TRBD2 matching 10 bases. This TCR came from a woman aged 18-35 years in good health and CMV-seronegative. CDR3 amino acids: CASTFLGTSDYNEQFF. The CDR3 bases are TGTGCCAGCACCTTCCTCGGGACTAGCGACTACAATGAGCAGTTCTTC.